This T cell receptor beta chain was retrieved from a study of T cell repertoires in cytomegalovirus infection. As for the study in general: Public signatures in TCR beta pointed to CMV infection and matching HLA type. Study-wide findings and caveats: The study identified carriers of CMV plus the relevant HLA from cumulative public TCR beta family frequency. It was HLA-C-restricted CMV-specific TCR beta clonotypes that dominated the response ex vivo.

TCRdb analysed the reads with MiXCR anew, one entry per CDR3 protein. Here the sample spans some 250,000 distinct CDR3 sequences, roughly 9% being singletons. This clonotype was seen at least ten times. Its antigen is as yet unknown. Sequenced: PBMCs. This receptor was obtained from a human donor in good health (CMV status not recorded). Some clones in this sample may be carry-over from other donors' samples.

The CDR3 coding sequence is TGTGCCAGTAGTATTGGACAGGGGACTGAAGCTTTCTTT. The encoded protein is CASSIGQGTEAFF. The chain joins TRBV19 to TRBJ1-1, with 9 bases that match TRBD1. V lost 3 bases, J lost 5 bases, and 1 base stayed unmatched. CDR1 and CDR2 from the germline V gene are LNHDA and SQIVND (reference sequence). This CDR3 is built from 13 residues. Full variable domain (rest looked up from reference TRBV19 and TRBJ1-1): DGGITQSPKYLFRKEGQNVTLSCEQNLNHDAMYWYRQDPGQGLRLIYYSQIVNDFQKGDIAEGYSVSREKKESFPLTVTSAQKNPTAFYLCASSIGQGTEAFFGQGTRLTVV.